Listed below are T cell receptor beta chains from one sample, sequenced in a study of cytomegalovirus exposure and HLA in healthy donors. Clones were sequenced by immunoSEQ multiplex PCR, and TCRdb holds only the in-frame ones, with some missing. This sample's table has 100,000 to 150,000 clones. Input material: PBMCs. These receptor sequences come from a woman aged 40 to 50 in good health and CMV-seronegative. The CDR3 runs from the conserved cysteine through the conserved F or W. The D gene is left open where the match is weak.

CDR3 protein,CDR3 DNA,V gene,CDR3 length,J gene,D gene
CASSSRQGGNTEAFF,TGTGCCAGCAGCTCTAGACAGGGTGGTAACACTGAAGCTTTCTTT,TRBV7-2,15,TRBJ1-1,TRBD1
CATSESGGDYGYTF,TGTGCCACCAGTGAGAGCGGGGGGGACTATGGCTACACCTTC,TRBV15,14,TRBJ1-2,NA
CATTPRGRGSTNEKLFF,TGTGCCACCACCCCTCGGGGCAGGGGTTCAACTAATGAAAAACTGTTTTTT,TRBV4-2,17,TRBJ1-4,NA
CASSPDRGIEKLFF,TGTGCCAGCTCACCTGACAGGGGCATAGAAAAACTGTTTTTT,TRBV18,14,TRBJ1-4,TRBD1
CASSPHMNTEAFF,TGTGCCAGCAGCCCCCACATGAACACTGAAGCTTTCTTT,TRBV7-3,13,TRBJ1-1,NA
CASSLTGSFTDTQYF,TGTGCCAGCAGCTTGACAGGGTCCTTCACAGATACGCAGTATTTT,TRBV7-9,15,TRBJ2-3,TRBD1
CASSLGTGVPYEQYF,TGTGCCAGCAGCTTGGGGACAGGAGTCCCCTACGAGCAGTACTTC,TRBV5-8,15,TRBJ2-7,TRBD1
CASSLRQRDGYTF,TGTGCCAGCAGCTTACGACAGCGGGATGGCTACACCTTC,TRBV7-2,13,TRBJ1-2,NA
CASTGYGYTF,TGTGCCAGCACAGGCTATGGCTACACCTTC,TRBV2,10,TRBJ1-2,NA
CASSLSRVKGEAFF,TGTGCCAGCAGCTTAAGCAGGGTGAAGGGTGAAGCTTTCTTT,TRBV7-8,14,TRBJ1-1,NA
CASSFVFGVHEQYF,TGTGCCAGTAGTTTTGTCTTCGGGGTCCACGAGCAGTACTTC,TRBV19,14,TRBJ2-7,NA
CASSSLPETQYF,TGTGCCAGCAGCTCCCTACCGGAGACCCAGTACTTC,TRBV7-2,12,TRBJ2-5,NA
CASSMRGGAYGNTIYF,TGTGCCAGTAGTATGAGAGGGGGCGCGTATGGAAACACCATATATTTT,TRBV19,16,TRBJ1-3,TRBD1
CASSSLKAGVYGYTF,TGTGCCAGCAGCTCTTTAAAGGCCGGGGTCTATGGCTACACCTTC,TRBV5-4,15,TRBJ1-2,NA
CASSPAREDTQYF,TGTGCCAGCAGCCCCGCGCGAGAAGATACGCAGTATTTT,TRBV7-3,13,TRBJ2-3,NA
CASSITVSNQPQHF,TGTGCCAGCAGCATTACAGTTAGCAATCAGCCCCAGCATTTT,TRBV21-1,14,TRBJ1-5,NA
CASSLMGRNYGYTF,TGTGCCAGCAGCCTCATGGGGCGGAACTATGGCTACACCTTC,TRBV7-9,14,TRBJ1-2,NA
CASSFGGQIYEQYF,TGTGCCAGCAGCTTCGGGGGGCAGATCTACGAGCAGTACTTC,TRBV28,14,TRBJ2-7,NA
CASSQETSGGSTDTQYF,TGTGCCAGCAGCCAAGAGACTAGCGGGGGGAGCACAGATACGCAGTATTTT,TRBV4-2,17,TRBJ2-3,TRBD2
CASSQEAGVIEEQFF,TGCGCCAGCAGCCAAGAGGCGGGGGTGATAGAGGAGCAGTTCTTC,TRBV4-3,15,TRBJ2-1,TRBD2
CASSLGENTGELFF,TGTGCCAGCAGCTTAGGAGAGAACACCGGGGAGCTGTTTTTT,TRBV11-3,14,TRBJ2-2,NA
CASSSGTQTYNEQFF,TGTGCCAGCAGCTCCGGGACTCAGACCTACAATGAGCAGTTCTTC,TRBV7-2,15,TRBJ2-1,NA
CASSFELRNTEAFF,TGCGCCAGCAGCTTCGAGTTGAGGAACACTGAAGCTTTCTTT,TRBV5-1,14,TRBJ1-1,NA
CASRQPRGQTYGYTF,TGTGCCAGTAGACAACCCCGGGGACAGACCTATGGCTACACCTTC,TRBV19,15,TRBJ1-2,TRBD1
CASSLSQGLLFF,TGTGCCAGCAGTTTATCGCAGGGACTGCTGTTTTTT,TRBV28,12,TRBJ2-2,NA
CASSLQGATNEKLFF,TGTGCCAGCAGCTTACAGGGCGCAACTAATGAAAAACTGTTTTTT,TRBV6-6,15,TRBJ1-4,NA
CASSPGGASNQPQHF,TGTGCCAGCTCACCAGGGGGCGCGAGCAATCAGCCCCAGCATTTT,TRBV18,15,TRBJ1-5,NA
CASSVGGARGEKLFF,TGTGCCAGCAGTGTAGGGGGGGCAAGGGGAGAAAAACTGTTTTTT,TRBV2,15,TRBJ1-4,NA
CASAPPNQPQHF,TGTGCCAGCGCGCCTCCCAATCAGCCCCAGCATTTT,TRBV2,12,TRBJ1-5,NA
CASSSSDRHGYTF,TGTGCCAGCAGCTCATCGGACAGGCATGGCTACACCTTC,TRBV7-3,13,TRBJ1-2,TRBD1
CASSQAGTENTGELFF,TGTGCCAGCAGCCAAGCCGGGACAGAGAACACCGGGGAGCTGTTTTTT,TRBV4-2,16,TRBJ2-2,TRBD1
CASSPTAGSTEAFF,TGTGCCAGCAGCCCAACTGCGGGTAGCACTGAAGCTTTCTTT,TRBV7-2,14,TRBJ1-1,NA
CASSGRSYNSPLHF,TGTGCCAGCAGTGGCAGATCCTATAATTCACCCCTCCACTTT,TRBV6-1,14,TRBJ1-6,NA
CASSQQGEAYNEQFF,TGCGCCAGCAGCCAGCAGGGGGAAGCCTACAATGAGCAGTTCTTC,TRBV5-1,15,TRBJ2-1,TRBD1
CASRTAEEETQYF,TGTGCCAGCAGAACGGCCGAGGAAGAGACCCAGTACTTC,TRBV7-6,13,TRBJ2-5,NA
CASRPYHSGANVLTF,TGTGCCAGCAGACCCTACCACTCTGGGGCCAACGTCCTGACTTTC,TRBV11-2,15,TRBJ2-6,NA
CSVADRNYGYTF,TGCAGCGTTGCGGACAGGAACTATGGCTACACCTTC,TRBV29-1,12,TRBJ1-2,TRBD1
CASQGVRNEKLFF,TGTGCCAGCCAGGGGGTAAGGAATGAAAAACTGTTTTTT,TRBV6-1,13,TRBJ1-4,TRBD1
CASSLRQDPEKLFF,TGTGCCAGCAGTCTGCGACAGGATCCAGAAAAACTGTTTTTT,TRBV5-4,14,TRBJ1-4,NA
CASSRIFPGQGNLETQYF,TGCGCCAGCAGCCGTATATTCCCGGGACAGGGAAACCTAGAGACCCAGTACTTC,TRBV4-1,18,TRBJ2-5,TRBD1
CSVAGVGAEKLFF,TGCAGCGTTGCAGGGGTGGGGGCTGAAAAACTGTTTTTT,TRBV29-1,13,TRBJ1-4,NA
CASSFSDNYGYTF,TGCGCCAGCAGCTTTAGTGATAACTATGGCTACACCTTC,TRBV5-1,13,TRBJ1-2,NA
CASRPRTGITYEQYF,TGTGCCAGCAGGCCGCGGACAGGGATTACCTACGAGCAGTACTTC,TRBV27,15,TRBJ2-7,TRBD1
CASLGGPYLYEQYF,TGTGCCAGCTTAGGCGGCCCTTACCTATACGAGCAGTACTTC,TRBV6-1,14,TRBJ2-7,NA
CASSLATAGQALNEKLFF,TGCGCCAGCAGCTTGGCTACGGCAGGGCAGGCGCTTAATGAAAAACTGTTTTTT,TRBV5-1,18,TRBJ1-4,NA
CATDDRPGAEAFF,TGTGCCACCGACGACAGGCCCGGGGCTGAAGCTTTCTTT,TRBV19,13,TRBJ1-1,NA
CASSYSTGFSGNTIYF,TGCGCCAGCAGTTATTCTACAGGTTTCTCTGGAAACACCATATATTTT,TRBV5-1,16,TRBJ1-3,NA
CASKRDTSNEQFF,TGTGCCAGCAAACGAGACACGAGTAATGAGCAGTTCTTC,TRBV28,13,TRBJ2-1,NA
CASSRRQVNTEAFF,TGTGCCAGTAGTAGAAGACAGGTAAACACTGAAGCTTTCTTT,TRBV19,14,TRBJ1-1,NA
CASSQDEGRTEAFF,TGTGCCAGCAGCCAAGATGAGGGCCGGACTGAAGCTTTCTTT,TRBV4-2,14,TRBJ1-1,NA
CAIQGGAGGPTDTQYF,TGTGCCATCCAGGGAGGGGCGGGGGGGCCCACAGATACGCAGTATTTT,TRBV10-3,16,TRBJ2-3,TRBD2
CASSPGQGRTEAFF,TGTGCCAGCAGCCCGGGACAGGGGAGGACTGAAGCTTTCTTT,TRBV7-6,14,TRBJ1-1,TRBD1
CASSVAPTPSTDTQYF,TGTGCCAGCAGCGTAGCTCCGACACCTAGCACAGATACGCAGTATTTT,TRBV9,16,TRBJ2-3,NA
CAISESRTGPTYSNQPQHF,TGTGCCATCAGTGAGTCCCGGACAGGCCCAACCTATAGCAATCAGCCCCAGCATTTT,TRBV10-3,19,TRBJ1-5,TRBD1
CAIRGQSNQPQHF,TGTGCCATCAGAGGACAGAGCAATCAGCCCCAGCATTTT,TRBV10-3,13,TRBJ1-5,NA
CASGFGTGGPGNTIYF,TGTGCTAGTGGTTTTGGGACAGGGGGTCCTGGAAACACCATATATTTT,TRBV12-5,16,TRBJ1-3,TRBD1
CASSAGTGNAFF,TGTGCCAGCAGCGCCGGGACAGGGAACGCTTTCTTT,TRBV5-4,12,TRBJ1-1,TRBD1
CSILGQSNQPQHF,TGCAGTATACTGGGACAGAGCAATCAGCCCCAGCATTTT,TRBV29-1,13,TRBJ1-5,TRBD1
CASSMGQNNQPQHF,TGTGCCAGTAGTATGGGACAGAATAATCAGCCCCAGCATTTT,TRBV19,14,TRBJ1-5,TRBD1